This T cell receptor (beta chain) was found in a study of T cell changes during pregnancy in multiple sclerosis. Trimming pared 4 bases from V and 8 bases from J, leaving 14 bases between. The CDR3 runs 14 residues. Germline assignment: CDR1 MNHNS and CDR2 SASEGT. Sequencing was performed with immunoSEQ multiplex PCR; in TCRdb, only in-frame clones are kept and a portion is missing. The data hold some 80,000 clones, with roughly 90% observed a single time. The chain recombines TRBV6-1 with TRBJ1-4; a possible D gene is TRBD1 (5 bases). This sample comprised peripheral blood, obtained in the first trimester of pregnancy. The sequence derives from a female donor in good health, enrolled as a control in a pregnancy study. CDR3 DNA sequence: TGTGCCAGCAGTGGGGGGGGGTCAGTGGAAAAACTGTTTTTT. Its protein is CASSGGGSVEKLFF.